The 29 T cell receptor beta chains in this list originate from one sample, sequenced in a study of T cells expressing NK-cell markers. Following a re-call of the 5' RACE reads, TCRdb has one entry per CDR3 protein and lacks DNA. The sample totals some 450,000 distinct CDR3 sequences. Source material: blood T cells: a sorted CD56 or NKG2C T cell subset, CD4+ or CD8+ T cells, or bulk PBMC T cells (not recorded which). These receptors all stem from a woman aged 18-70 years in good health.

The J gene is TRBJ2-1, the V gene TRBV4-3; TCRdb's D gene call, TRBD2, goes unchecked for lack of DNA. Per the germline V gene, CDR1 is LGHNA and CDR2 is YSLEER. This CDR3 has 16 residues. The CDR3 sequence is CASSPESGGAYNEQFF.

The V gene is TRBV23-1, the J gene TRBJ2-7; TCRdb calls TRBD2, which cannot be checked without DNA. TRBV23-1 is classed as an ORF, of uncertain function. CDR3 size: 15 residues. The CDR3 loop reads CASSQKREWFCEQYF.

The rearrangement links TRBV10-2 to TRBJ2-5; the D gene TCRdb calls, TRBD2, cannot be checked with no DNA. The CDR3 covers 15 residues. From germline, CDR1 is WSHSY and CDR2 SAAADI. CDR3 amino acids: CASKAAGSFQETQYF.

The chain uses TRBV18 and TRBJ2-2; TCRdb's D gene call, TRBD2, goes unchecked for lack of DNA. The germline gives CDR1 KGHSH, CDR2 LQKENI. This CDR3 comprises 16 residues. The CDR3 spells CASSPGTSGYTGELFF.

CDR3 sequence reads: CASSPLAASQETQYF. V and J are TRBV7-2 and TRBJ2-5; as DNA is missing, the TRBD2 call by TCRdb cannot be tested. Per the germline V gene, CDR1 is SGHTA and CDR2 is FQGNSA. The length of the CDR3 is 15 residues.

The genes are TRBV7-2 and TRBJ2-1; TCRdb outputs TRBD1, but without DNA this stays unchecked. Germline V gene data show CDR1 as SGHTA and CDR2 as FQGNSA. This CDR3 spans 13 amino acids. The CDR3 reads CASSSTRGNEQFF.

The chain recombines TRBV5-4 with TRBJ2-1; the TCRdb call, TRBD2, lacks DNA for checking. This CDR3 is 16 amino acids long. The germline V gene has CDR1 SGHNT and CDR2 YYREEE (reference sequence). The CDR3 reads CASRNGLLSSYNEQFF.

Here the CDR3 reads CATEREGHRYNEQFF. This rearrangement joins TRBV30 to TRBJ2-1; TCRdb selects TRBD2, and the lack of DNA leaves this call unchecked. This CDR3 is built from 15 residues. Germline V gene sequence: CDR1 GTSNPN, CDR2 SVGIG (reference sequence).

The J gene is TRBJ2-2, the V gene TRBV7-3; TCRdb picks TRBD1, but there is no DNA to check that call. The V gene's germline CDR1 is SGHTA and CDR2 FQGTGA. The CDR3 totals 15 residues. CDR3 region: CASSLNRQGAGELFF.

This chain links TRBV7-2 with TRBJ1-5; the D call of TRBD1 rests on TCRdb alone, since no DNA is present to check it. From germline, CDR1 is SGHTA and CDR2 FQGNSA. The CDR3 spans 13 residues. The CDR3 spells CASTEDRSQPQHF.

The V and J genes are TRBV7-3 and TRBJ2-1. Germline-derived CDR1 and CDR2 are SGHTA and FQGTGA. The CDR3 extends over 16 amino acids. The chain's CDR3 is CASSLTFGPSYNEQFF.

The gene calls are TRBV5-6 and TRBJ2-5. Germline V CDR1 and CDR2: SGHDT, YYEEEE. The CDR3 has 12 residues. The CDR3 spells CASSIEKETQYF.

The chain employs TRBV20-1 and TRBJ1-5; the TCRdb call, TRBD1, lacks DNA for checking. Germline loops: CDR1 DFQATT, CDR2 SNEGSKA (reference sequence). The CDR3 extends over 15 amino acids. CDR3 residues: CSARGRWGYNQPQHF.

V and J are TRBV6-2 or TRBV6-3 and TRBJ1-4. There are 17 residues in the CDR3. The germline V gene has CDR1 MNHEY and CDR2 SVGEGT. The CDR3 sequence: CASSYPPGRSTNEKLFF.

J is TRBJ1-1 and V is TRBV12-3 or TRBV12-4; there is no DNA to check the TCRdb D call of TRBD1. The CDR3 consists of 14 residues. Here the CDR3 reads CASRLQGGSTEAFF.

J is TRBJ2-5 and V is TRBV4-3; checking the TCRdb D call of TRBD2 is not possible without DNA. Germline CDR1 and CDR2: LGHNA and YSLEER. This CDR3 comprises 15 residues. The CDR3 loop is CASSRHRDSQETQYF.

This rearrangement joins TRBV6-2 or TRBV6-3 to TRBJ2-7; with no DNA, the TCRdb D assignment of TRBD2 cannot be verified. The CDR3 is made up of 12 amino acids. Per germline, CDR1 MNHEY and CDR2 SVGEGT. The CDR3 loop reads CASSSGRSEQYF.

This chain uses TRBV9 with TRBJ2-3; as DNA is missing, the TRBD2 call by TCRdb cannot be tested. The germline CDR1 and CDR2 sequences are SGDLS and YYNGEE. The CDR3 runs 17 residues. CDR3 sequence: CASSPGGGTEHTDTQYF.

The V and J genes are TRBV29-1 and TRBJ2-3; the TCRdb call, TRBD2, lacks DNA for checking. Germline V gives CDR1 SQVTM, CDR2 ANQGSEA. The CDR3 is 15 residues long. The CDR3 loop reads CSVVRTSGYTDTQYF.

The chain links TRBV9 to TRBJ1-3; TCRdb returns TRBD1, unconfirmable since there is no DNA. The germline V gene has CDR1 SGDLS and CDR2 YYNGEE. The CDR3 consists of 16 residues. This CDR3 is CASSLGHLNSGNTIYF.

The CDR3 here is CASSYSGLTSGGQETQYF. The chain recombines TRBV6-5 with TRBJ2-5; TCRdb reports TRBD2, a call that lacks DNA to check it against. The CDR3 covers 18 residues. The germline CDR1 and CDR2 sequences are MNHEY and SVGAGI.

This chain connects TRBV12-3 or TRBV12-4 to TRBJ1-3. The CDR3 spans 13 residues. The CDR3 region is CASSDSSGNTIYF.

CDR3 in amino acids: CASVPQGATNYGYTF. The chain couples TRBV6-2 or TRBV6-3 to TRBJ1-2; TCRdb's D call, TRBD1, is unchecked because there is no DNA. This CDR3 spans 15 amino acids. Germline V gene sequence: CDR1 MNHEY, CDR2 SVGEGT.

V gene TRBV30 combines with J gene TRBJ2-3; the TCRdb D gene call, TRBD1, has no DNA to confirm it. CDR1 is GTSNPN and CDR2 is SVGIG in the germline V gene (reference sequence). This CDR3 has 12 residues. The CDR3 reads CAWSPGVDTQYF.

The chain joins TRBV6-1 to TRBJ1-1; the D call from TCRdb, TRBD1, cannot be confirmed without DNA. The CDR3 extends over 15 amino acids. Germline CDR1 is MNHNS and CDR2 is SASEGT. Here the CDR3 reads CASSVEPQTDREAFF.

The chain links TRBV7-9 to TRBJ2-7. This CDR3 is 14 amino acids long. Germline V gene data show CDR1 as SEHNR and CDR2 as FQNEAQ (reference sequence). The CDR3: CASSLRDSYYEQYF. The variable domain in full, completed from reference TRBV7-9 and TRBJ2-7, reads DTGVSQNPRHKITKRGQNVTFRCDPISEHNRLYWYRQTLGQGPEFLTYFQNEAQLEKSRLLSDRFSAERPKGSFSTLEIQRTEQGDSAMYLCASSLRDSYYEQYFGPGTRLTVT.

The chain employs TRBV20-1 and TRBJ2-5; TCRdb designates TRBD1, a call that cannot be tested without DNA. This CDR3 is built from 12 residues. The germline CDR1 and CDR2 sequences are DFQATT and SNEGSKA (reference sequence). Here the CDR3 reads CSAQGNQETQYF.

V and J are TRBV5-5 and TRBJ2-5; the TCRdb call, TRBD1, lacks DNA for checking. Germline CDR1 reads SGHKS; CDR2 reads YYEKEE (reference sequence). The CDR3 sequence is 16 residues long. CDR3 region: CASSSLGSGSQETQYF.

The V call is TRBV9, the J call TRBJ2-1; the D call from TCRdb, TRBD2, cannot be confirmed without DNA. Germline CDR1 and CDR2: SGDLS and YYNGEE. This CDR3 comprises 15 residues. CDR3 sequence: CASSPGTSAYNEQFF.